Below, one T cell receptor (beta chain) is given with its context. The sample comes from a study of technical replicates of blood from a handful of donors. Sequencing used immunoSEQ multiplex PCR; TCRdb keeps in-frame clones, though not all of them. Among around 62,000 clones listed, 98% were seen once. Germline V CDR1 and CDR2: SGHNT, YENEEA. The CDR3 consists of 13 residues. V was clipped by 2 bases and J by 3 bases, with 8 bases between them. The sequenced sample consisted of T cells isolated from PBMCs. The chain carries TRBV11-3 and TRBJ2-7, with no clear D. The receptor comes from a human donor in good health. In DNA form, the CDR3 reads TGTGCCAGCAGCTTATACCCTAACTACGAGCAGTACTTC. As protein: CASSLYPNYEQYF.